This T cell receptor beta chain derives from a study of cytomegalovirus exposure and HLA in healthy donors. The germline CDR1 and CDR2 sequences are LNHDA and SQIVND (reference sequence). J gave up 5 bases and V 9 bases, and 10 bases lay outside the gene matches. The CDR3 length is 13 residues. PCR used 60 Vbeta primers and 13 Jbeta primers. Assay used: immunoSEQ multiplex PCR; TCRdb lists only in-frame clones, some missing. The sample records 150,000 or so clones, roughly 79% being singletons. Overall study results and limits: Productive status was seen about 87% or about 30% of the time for most TCR beta V segments in an earlier analysis. HLA allele associations emerged for about 16,000 TCR beta sequences in a later analysis, at 0.05 false discovery rate.

This clone showed up just a few times. Its specificity is not known. What was sequenced was PBMCs. The sequence came from a man aged 35-49 years in good health and CMV-seronegative. V gene TRBV19 combines with J gene TRBJ2-7; 7 bases are a match to TRBD1. The CDR3 spells CASPGGRVHEQYF. Written as DNA, the CDR3 is TGTGCCAGCCCAGGGGGTAGGGTCCACGAGCAGTACTTC.